This T cell receptor (beta chain) was profiled in a study of blood T cell repertoires in COVID-19 (dated by TCRdb to about 2020). With regard to the full study: Samples covering the acute and convalescent phases of COVID-19 were provided by collaborators in the United States, Italy and Spain. The prospective study material was composed of cDNA or gDNA derived from T cells, B-cell-depleted T cells, or PBMCs. A freely available public database, intended as a resource for researchers studying the immune response to SARS-CoV-2, is where the repertoires were released. HLA class I and class II types, where available, came from metadata supplied by the sample provider rather than from assay-based typing. Subjects who had been exposed to COVID-19, were actively infected with it, or had recovered from it provided the deeply sampled blood TCRbeta repertoires that made up the dataset. Samples were obtained from the ongoing ImmuneRACE study (first 160 participants) and from about 1,300 subjects provided by 6 global collaborators. A de-identified subject ID, COVID-19 status, age in years and sex were almost always included in the sample metadata.

TCRbeta CDR3 regions were amplified from genomic DNA using the immunoSEQ Assay, a bias-controlled multiplex PCR. On the authors' methods: The number of nucleated cells in each sample was estimated by amplification of reference gene primers within the assay. Sequence reads were collapsed and filtered to measure the absolute abundance of every unique TCRbeta CDR3 rearrangement. For each sample, productive Simpson clonality was calculated by taking the square root of Simpson's diversity index across productive rearrangements. The clones in this table, taken by TCRdb from immuneACCESS, are in-frame only. Not every clone is retained; where verified, under half of the shortfall comes from an unresolved V gene, and the cause of the rest is unknown. For V, J and clone size, that table is used; D and trimming come from the DNA. The sample table holds under 70,000 clones, of which nearly 90% were seen once. The ten most abundant clones make up around 13% of the sample.

Collaborating institutions collected whole blood in K2EDTA tubes following their own protocols. For TCRbeta analysis, collaborator samples were shipped as frozen whole blood, as isolated PBMCs, or as DNA extracted from either sample type. Results the study describes overall, beyond this receptor: The amount of clinical and demographic metadata varied by source and participant and was provided uncurated.

Trimming at the junction amounts to 1 base on V and 2 bases on J, and the germline ends lie 6 bases apart. The germline V gene supplies CDR1 SGHDT and CDR2 YYEEEE. The CDR3 numbers 13 residues from cysteine through phenylalanine. Solely the CDR3 DNA is kept, with 39 bases framed from the first base. Worth noting for this clone: The target of this receptor is not known. Base qualities are missing; no much larger clone stands one base away.

The sample consisted of peripheral blood. Recombination connected TRBV5-6 to TRBJ1-2; the D gene is not confidently resolved. This sequence was found in a man aged 55 to 69 with active COVID-19. The bases are TGTGCCAGCAGCTTGCCGAGGAACTATGGCTACACCTTC. Its translation reads: CASSLPRNYGYTF.